This T cell receptor (beta chain) was sequenced during a study of HIV-infected patients and healthy controls. The study, taken as a whole, reports: Treated samples reflected only about three months of therapy, arguably too short to observe immune reconstitution. Eight alpha and eight beta V genes differed significantly in mean usage between HIV-infected patients and controls. Compared with controls, mean Gini indices were significantly raised in HIV-infected repertoires, possibly indicating oligoclonality.

Follow-up blood was drawn about 14 weeks, roughly three months, after antiretroviral therapy began. No cell fractionation was done, so the repertoire covers all unsorted peripheral blood T cells. Enrollment excluded donors with tumors, hepatitis B or C, or recent vaccination. The CDR3 has 14 residues. Germline CDR1 is LNHDA and CDR2 is SQIVND (reference sequence). V was pared by 8 bases and J by 1 base, with 5 bases of the junction left unmatched. Reverse transcription used roughly 480 ng RNA and constant-region primers for alpha and beta. Each of the alpha and beta chains got its own library through chain-specific third strand synthesis with indices. Using its own MiXCR run on the 5' RACE reads, TCRdb lists one record per CDR3 protein. The table lists about 7,900 distinct CDR3 sequences, 8% to 9.5% of them singletons, with 9.5% to 12% in the top ten. The table lists this clonotype with a few counts. Its antigen is not identified.

The receptor comes from an adult with HIV infection. The chain combines TRBV19 with TRBJ2-3; 8 positions match TRBD2. Sequencing was performed on blood, taken during antiretroviral therapy. CDR3 in amino acids: CASRGGPGTDTQYF. The CDR3 nucleotides are TGTGCCAGTCGGGGGGGGCCCGGCACAGATACGCAGTATTTT.